This TCR beta chain was obtained from a study of CD8+CD57+ T cells in acquired aplastic anemia. About the research overall: Yields of DNA that came from sorted CD4+ and CD8+ cells averaged 3.2 ug. Study observations and caveats: Researchers report that around 30 CD8+ CDR3 sequences appeared in both patients and controls.

Points on this clonotype: The target antigen is unknown. A junction end diverges from the germline sequence, so it may reflect a read error.

The use of genomic DNA as template underpinned the TCR beta VDJ and CDR3 profiling. TCRdb itself ran the reads through MiXCR, one entry per CDR3 protein. The data show about 150,000 distinct CDR3 sequences, over 50% seen once. Sequenced patients had shown CD8+CD57+ cell expansion by flow cytometry. The CDR3 extends over 14 amino acids. Germline CDR1 reads MNHNS; CDR2 reads SASEGT. The sequenced sample was sorted CD4+, CD8+, or CD8+CD57+ T cells (not recorded which) from PBMCs. The TCR sequence derives from a human donor with aplastic anemia. This chain connects TRBV6-1 to TRBJ1-6, with TRBD1 as a possible D gene (5 bases). The CDR3, as DNA: TGTGTCAGCAGCGATCAGGGAAATAATTCACCCCTCCACTTT. It translates to CVSSDQGNNSPLHF.